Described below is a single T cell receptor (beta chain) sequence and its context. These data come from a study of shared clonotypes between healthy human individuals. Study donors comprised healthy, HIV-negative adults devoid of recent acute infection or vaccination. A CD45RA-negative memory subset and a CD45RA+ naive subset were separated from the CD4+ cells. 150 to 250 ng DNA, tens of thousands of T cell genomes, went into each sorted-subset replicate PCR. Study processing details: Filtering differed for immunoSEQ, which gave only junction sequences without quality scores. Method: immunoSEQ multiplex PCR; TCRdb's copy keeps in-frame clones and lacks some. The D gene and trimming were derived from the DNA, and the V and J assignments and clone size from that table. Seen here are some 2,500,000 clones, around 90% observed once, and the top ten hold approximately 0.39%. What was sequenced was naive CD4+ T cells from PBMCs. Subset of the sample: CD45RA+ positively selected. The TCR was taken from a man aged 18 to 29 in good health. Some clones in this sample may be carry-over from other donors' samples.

The CDR3 DNA reads TGCGCCAGCAGCGCGTCCGGGACAGGGGTTAATGGCTACACCTTC. It yields the protein CASSASGTGVNGYTF. The chain couples TRBV5-1 to TRBJ1-2; 10 positions agree with TRBD1. V lost 4 bases and J lost 6; bases outside the gene matches: 9. This CDR3 comprises 15 residues. The germline gives CDR1 SGHRS, CDR2 YFSETQ.